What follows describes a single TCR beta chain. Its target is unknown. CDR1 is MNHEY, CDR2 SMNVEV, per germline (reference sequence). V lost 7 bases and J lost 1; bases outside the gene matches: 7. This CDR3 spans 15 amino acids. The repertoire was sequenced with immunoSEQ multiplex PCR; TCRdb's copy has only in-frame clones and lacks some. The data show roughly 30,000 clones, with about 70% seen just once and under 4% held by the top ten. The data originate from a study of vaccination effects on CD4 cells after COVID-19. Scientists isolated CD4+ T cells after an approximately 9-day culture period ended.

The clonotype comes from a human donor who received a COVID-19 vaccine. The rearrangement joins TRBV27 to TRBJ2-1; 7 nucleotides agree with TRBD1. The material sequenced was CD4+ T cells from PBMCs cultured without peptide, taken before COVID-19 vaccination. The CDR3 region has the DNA TGTGCCAGCACCTACTACAGGGGATCCTACAATGAGCAGTTCTTC. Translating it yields CASTYYRGSYNEQFF.